The clone carrying this T cell receptor beta chain was seen a few times. This CDR3 spans 13 amino acids. Germline lookup yields CDR1 DFQATT and CDR2 SNEGSKA (reference sequence). With 5 bases removed from V and 0 bases from J, the gap between germline ends came to 8 bases. TCRdb redid the calling of the RT-PCR reads with MiXCR, one entry per CDR3 protein. Of around 700,000 distinct CDR3 sequences in the sample, 14% were seen once. The chain carries TRBV20-1 and TRBJ1-3, with D uncertain. Material: memory CD4+ T cells from blood. The origin of this receptor is a female donor in good health, serving as a healthy control. The CDR3 DNA reads TGCAGTGCTGGGATAAGCTCTGGAAACACCATATATTTT. It specifies CSAGISSGNTIYF.